Shown below are 30 T cell receptor beta chains from a single sample sequenced in a study of Ad26.COV2.S vaccination and SARS-CoV-2 variants (dated by TCRdb to the early 2020s). The receptor library was made with the immunoSEQ multiplex PCR assay. In TCRdb, the immuneACCESS table is reduced to in-frame sequences with V and J assigned. These tables do not hold every clone; where another copy was compared, an unresolved V gene accounts for under half, and the others remain unexplained. The sample table records almost 400,000 clones; 70% to 90% of these occur just once. Of the sample, 1.9% is held by the ten largest clones. The intended sense of this specimen's treatment or condition label: some 20 received Ad26.COV2.S at low or high dose, single or two shots; about 5 received placebo; per-sample allocation not given. Repertoires of vaccine and placebo recipients were sequenced from samples collected on day 63 after the first injection.

The sequencing used peripheral blood, collected in a trial of Ad26.COV2.S vaccine versus placebo. These receptors were taken from a person between 18 and 59 years old who received the Ad26.COV2.S COVID-19 vaccine or a placebo.

V gene TRBV28 combines with J gene TRBJ2-7, with 10 nucleotides matching TRBD1. This CDR3 is built from 17 residues. CDR1 is MDHEN, CDR2 SYDVKM, per germline. V was clipped by 4 bases and J by 0 bases; unmatched bases: 9. The CDR3 sequence is CASSSMTGGSPSYEQYF. In nucleotides, the CDR3 is TGTGCCAGCAGTTCCATGACAGGGGGCAGTCCCTCCTACGAGCAGTACTTC.

The rearrangement links TRBV5-1 to TRBJ2-5; a weak D match, TRBD2 (6 bases). This CDR3 is built from 14 residues. Germline CDR1 SGHRS, CDR2 YFSETQ. The V and J ends lost 0 bases and 5 bases respectively, with 11 bases between them. The CDR3 here is CASSLDPSGETQYF. For the CDR3, the DNA is TGCGCCAGCAGCTTGGACCCAAGCGGGGAGACCCAGTACTTC. Looking up the rest from reference TRBV5-1 and TRBJ2-5 gives the full variable domain: KAGVTQTPRYLIKTRGQQVTLSCSPISGHRSVSWYQQTPGQGLQFLFEYFSETQRNKGNFPGRFSGRQFSNSRSEMNVSTLELGDSALYLCASSLDPSGETQYFGPGTRLLVL.

The CDR3 protein is CASTPLGSYNEQFF. The CDR3 DNA sequence: TGTGCCAGCACGCCCCTAGGCTCCTACAATGAGCAGTTCTTC. The chain combines TRBV2 with TRBJ2-1; D is ambiguous. The CDR3 loop spans 14 amino acids. V was trimmed by 7 bases and J by 0 bases, leaving 10 bases between them. CDR1 is SNHLY and CDR2 is FYNNEI in the germline V gene.

This chain connects TRBV2 to TRBJ2-7, with a possible D match to TRBD1 (6 bases). The germline V gene has CDR1 SNHLY and CDR2 FYNNEI. With 3 bases removed from V and 0 bases from J, the gap between germline ends came to 12 bases. This CDR3 contains 15 residues. CDR3 protein: CASSDLQGFSYEQYF. The CDR3 coding sequence is TGTGCCAGCAGTGATCTTCAGGGGTTCTCCTACGAGCAGTACTTC.

The CDR3 reads CASSIQGGTKNIQYF. In DNA, the CDR3 is TGTGCCAGTAGTATACAGGGCGGGACCAAAAACATTCAGTACTTC. V usage is TRBV19 and J usage is TRBJ2-4, with D perhaps matching TRBD2 (6 bases). Germline lookup yields CDR1 LNHDA and CDR2 SQIVND (reference sequence). V gave up 2 bases and J gave up 2 bases, with 10 bases separating them. The CDR3 has 15 residues.

This clone has just one count. The rearrangement links TRBV7-2 to TRBJ2-7; D call uncertain. The CDR3 is made up of 14 amino acids. The germline V gene has CDR1 SGHTA and CDR2 FQGNSA. The V end lost 3 bases, the J end lost 1 base, and 10 bases lay between the germline ends. The CDR3 DNA sequence: TGTGCCAGCAGCTTCGACCGGATTTCCTACGAGCAGTACTTC. Amino acids: CASSFDRISYEQYF.

This clone was observed once. The V and J genes are TRBV28 and TRBJ1-4; D gene ambiguous. CDR1 is MDHEN, CDR2 SYDVKM, per germline. This CDR3 comprises 13 residues. Trimming stripped 8 bases from V and 4 bases from J, with 11 bases between. The CDR3 coding sequence is TGTGCCAGCGAGTGGAGGAATAATGAAAAACTGTTTTTT. Amino acid sequence: CASEWRNNEKLFF.

This clone was picked up one time. V usage is TRBV28 and J usage is TRBJ1-5, with D possibly being TRBD1 (6 bases). Trimming pared 2 bases from V and 10 bases from J, leaving 15 bases between. The CDR3 length is 14 residues. Per the germline V gene, CDR1 is MDHEN and CDR2 is SYDVKM. This CDR3 reads CASSLGLWGGPQHF. CDR3 DNA sequence: TGTGCCAGCAGTTTAGGGTTGTGGGGGGGCCCCCAGCATTTT. The full variable domain, with the rest looked up from reference TRBV28 and TRBJ1-5, is DVKVTQSSRYLVKRTGEKVFLECVQDMDHENMFWYRQDPGLGLRLIYFSYDVKMKEKGDIPEGYSVSREKKERFSLILESASTNQTSMYLCASSLGLWGGPQHFGDGTRLSIL.

The chain links TRBV15 to TRBJ2-1; 14 bases are shared with TRBD2. The CDR3 totals 18 residues. Germline loops: CDR1 LNHNV, CDR2 YYDKDF (reference sequence). V was clipped by 0 bases and J by 7 bases; unmatched bases: 8. This CDR3 is CATSRDPGGTSGRNEQFF. The CDR3 DNA follows: TGTGCCACCAGCAGAGATCCAGGTGGGACTAGCGGGAGAAATGAGCAGTTCTTC.

This chain uses TRBV6-5 with TRBJ2-6; D is possibly TRBD2 (6 bases). Germline-derived CDR1 and CDR2 are MNHEY and SVGAGI. V gave up 8 bases and J gave up 4 bases, with 12 bases separating them. This CDR3 region has 14 residues. CDR3 sequence reads: CASRGRHGANVLTF. The DNA of the CDR3 is TGTGCCAGCCGGGGGAGACACGGGGCCAACGTCCTGACTTTC.

The chain links TRBV7-2 to TRBJ1-6; D is unclear. Trimming took 4 bases from V and 2 from J, leaving 3 bases between them. Germline CDR1 and CDR2: SGHTA and FQGNSA. The CDR3 runs to 13 residues. CDR3 sequence reads: CASSSPYNSPLHF. The DNA of the CDR3 is TGTGCCAGCAGCTCCCCCTATAATTCACCCCTCCACTTT.

The V gene is TRBV7-8, the J gene TRBJ1-4; 8 nucleotides agree with TRBD1. This CDR3 spans 19 amino acids. The trim removed 5 bases at V and 8 bases at J, leaving 22 bases unmatched. In germline, CDR1 is SGHVS, CDR2 FQNEAQ. DNA of the CDR3: TGTGCCAGCAGCCAAATACCGGACAGGGAGCAAATCAATGCGGAAAAACTGTTTTTT. This sequence encodes CASSQIPDREQINAEKLFF.

The chain recombines TRBV6-2 or TRBV6-3 with TRBJ2-2; 8 positions agree with TRBD2. Germline CDR1 MNHEY, CDR2 SVGEGT. V lost 6 bases to trimming and J lost 7 bases; unmatched junction nucleotides: 7. This CDR3 has 14 residues. CDR3 region: CASSPGLVNGELFF. CDR3 DNA: TGTGCCAGCAGCCCGGGACTAGTCAACGGGGAGCTGTTTTTT.

The chain combines TRBV4-1 with TRBJ1-5; 12 nucleotides line up with TRBD1. V was pared by 3 bases and J by 1 base, with 4 bases of the junction left unmatched. Germline assignment: CDR1 MGHRA and CDR2 YSYEKL. The CDR3 sequence is 17 residues long. The CDR3 DNA reads TGCGCCAGCAGCCAGGGACAGGGGGCTTTCAGCAATCAGCCCCAGCATTTT. The encoded protein is CASSQGQGAFSNQPQHF.

The chain recombines TRBV18 with TRBJ2-7; 10 bases are a match to TRBD1. V lost 4 bases to trimming and J lost 3 bases; unmatched junction nucleotides: 6. CDR1 and CDR2 from the germline V gene are KGHSH and LQKENI. CDR3 length equals 15 residues. CDR3 coding DNA: TGTGCCAGCTCACAAGGGACAGGGGATGGCTACGAGCAGTACTTC. It is translated as CASSQGTGDGYEQYF.

This clone was observed a handful of times. Within the sample, other DNA sequences also encode this same CDR3. The chain links TRBV13 to TRBJ2-1; 12 bases fit TRBD2. Trimming cost V 3 bases and J 9 bases; bases outside gene matches: 6. The CDR3 has 15 residues. Germline lookup yields CDR1 PRHDT and CDR2 FYEKMQ (reference sequence). The CDR3 is CASSLLAGGPGEQFF. Written as DNA, the CDR3 is TGTGCCAGCAGCTTGCTAGCGGGAGGGCCTGGTGAGCAGTTCTTC.

J is TRBJ2-7 and V is TRBV25-1; TRBD1 aligns across 8 bases. The germline gives CDR1 MGHDK, CDR2 SYGVNS. V dropped 11 bases and J dropped 3; count of bases not matched to a gene: 12. CDR3 length: 14 amino acids. CDR3 in amino acids: CAGVLQGVGYEQYF. The CDR3 nucleotides read TGTGCCGGGGTGTTACAGGGGGTGGGCTACGAGCAGTACTTC.

V is TRBV10-3 and J is TRBJ2-2; 9 nucleotides match TRBD2. The CDR3 runs 15 residues. V trimming: 6 bases; J trimming: 1 base; junction bases outside the gene matches: 3. Germline lookup yields CDR1 ENHRY and CDR2 SYGVKD. Here the CDR3 DNA reads TGTGCCATCAGCCAGACTAGCGGGAACACCGGGGAGCTGTTTTTT. This gives the protein CAISQTSGNTGELFF.

The chain carries TRBV5-8 and TRBJ2-3, with TRBD1 identical over 9 bases. Germline V gene data show CDR1 as SGHTS and CDR2 as YDEGEE. CDR3 length: 15 amino acids. With 0 bases clipped from V and 3 bases from J, the junction kept 2 bases outside the gene matches. The DNA of the CDR3 is TGTGCCAGCAGCTTGGGACAGGGGGGGACAGATACGCAGTATTTT. Translating gives CASSLGQGGTDTQYF.

The chain couples TRBV6-5 to TRBJ2-3; 8 bases map to TRBD1. The V gene end was trimmed by 5 bases and the J gene end by 13 bases; junction bases not matched to a gene: 8. This CDR3 contains 12 residues. Germline loops: CDR1 MNHEY, CDR2 SVGAGI. The CDR3 spells CASSRTGFEKYF. The CDR3 DNA reads TGTGCCAGCAGTAGGACAGGGTTCGAAAAGTATTTT.

The chain has TRBV19 and TRBJ1-1; D is perhaps TRBD1 (5 bases). The CDR3 length is 13 residues. Trimming pared 5 bases from V and 2 bases from J, leaving 9 bases between. CDR1 LNHDA and CDR2 SQIVND come from the germline V gene (reference sequence). The CDR3 spells CASSFGGNTEAFF. Written as DNA, the CDR3 is TGTGCCAGTAGTTTTGGGGGAAACACTGAAGCTTTCTTT.

The gene calls are TRBV5-1 and TRBJ1-4; D gene unclear. Trimming shortened V by 4 bases and J by 2 bases, and 6 bases separated the two germline ends. The germline gives CDR1 SGHRS, CDR2 YFSETQ. The CDR3 runs to 13 residues. The CDR3 nucleotides read TGCGCCAGCAGCCCGAGGACTAATGAAAAACTGTTTTTT. Protein product: CASSPRTNEKLFF.

The chain recombines TRBV6-1 with TRBJ2-3; D is ambiguous. Germline V gene sequence: CDR1 MNHNS, CDR2 SASEGT. Trimming stripped 3 bases from V and 1 base from J, with 11 bases between. CDR3 length: 15 amino acids. The CDR3 protein is CASSDQVPGTDTQYF. For the CDR3, the DNA is TGTGCCAGCAGTGACCAGGTTCCGGGCACAGATACGCAGTATTTT.

The CDR3 DNA sequence: TGTGCCTGGAGGACTAGCGGGCTATCCTACGAGCAGTACTTC. It encodes CAWRTSGLSYEQYF. The chain couples TRBV30 to TRBJ2-7; 10 nucleotides agree with TRBD2. The CDR3 consists of 14 residues. Trimming took 3 bases from V and 1 from J; bases not matched to a gene: 3. Germline values: CDR1 GTSNPN, CDR2 SVGIG (reference sequence).

V usage is TRBV4-3 and J usage is TRBJ1-4; perhaps TRBD1 as D (6 bases). The CDR3 is made up of 14 amino acids. Trimming left V 4 bases short and J 5 bases short, with 11 bases between. Germline values: CDR1 LGHNA, CDR2 YSLEER. The DNA of the CDR3 is TGCGCCAGCAGCCTGGACAGAACAAATGAAAAACTGTTTTTT. Translating it yields CASSLDRTNEKLFF.

J is TRBJ1-6 and V is TRBV16; D ambiguous. Per the germline V gene, CDR1 is KGHSY and CDR2 is FQNENV. CDR3 length: 14 amino acids. Trimming shortened V by 3 bases and J by 6 bases, and 9 bases separated the two germline ends. The CDR3 DNA reads TGTGCCAGCAGCCAGTTCAAGGGTAATTCACCCCTCCACTTT. This sequence encodes CASSQFKGNSPLHF.

This chain uses TRBV24-1 with TRBJ1-3; TRBD1 agrees at 7 bases. Losses at the gene ends were 9 bases for V and 0 bases for J; bases not matched to a gene: 4. This CDR3 region has 14 residues. Germline V CDR1 and CDR2: KGHDR, SFDVKD. The CDR3 nucleotides read TGTGCCACCGGAGCAGGGGGCTCTGGAAACACCATATATTTT. Translation gives CATGAGGSGNTIYF.

This chain connects TRBV27 to TRBJ1-5, with D possibly TRBD1 on 5 matching bases. Germline V gene data show CDR1 as MNHEY and CDR2 as SMNVEV (reference sequence). Trimming cost V 6 bases and J 5 bases, with 20 bases left between them. The CDR3 contains 16 residues. The CDR3 coding sequence is TGTGCCAGCAGGAAGAGGGGACGCCTGCTGGATCAGCCCCAGCATTTT. This sequence encodes CASRKRGRLLDQPQHF.

The chain employs TRBV28 and TRBJ2-2; D remains ambiguous. Germline V gives CDR1 MDHEN, CDR2 SYDVKM. The V gene lost 1 base and the J gene lost 7 bases, with 1 base spanning the gap. CDR3 length: 11 residues. The CDR3 sequence is CASSLYGELFF. CDR3 bases: TGTGCCAGCAGTTTATACGGGGAGCTGTTTTTT.

The chain uses TRBV7-3 and TRBJ2-3; a weak D match, TRBD1 (5 bases). Deletions cut 4 bases from V and 6 bases from J, with 17 bases between. CDR3 size: 15 residues. Germline loops: CDR1 SGHTA, CDR2 FQGTGA. The CDR3 nucleotides are TGTGCCAGCAGCTACCAGGGTACGGTTGCGGATACGCAGTATTTT. Amino acid sequence: CASSYQGTVADTQYF.